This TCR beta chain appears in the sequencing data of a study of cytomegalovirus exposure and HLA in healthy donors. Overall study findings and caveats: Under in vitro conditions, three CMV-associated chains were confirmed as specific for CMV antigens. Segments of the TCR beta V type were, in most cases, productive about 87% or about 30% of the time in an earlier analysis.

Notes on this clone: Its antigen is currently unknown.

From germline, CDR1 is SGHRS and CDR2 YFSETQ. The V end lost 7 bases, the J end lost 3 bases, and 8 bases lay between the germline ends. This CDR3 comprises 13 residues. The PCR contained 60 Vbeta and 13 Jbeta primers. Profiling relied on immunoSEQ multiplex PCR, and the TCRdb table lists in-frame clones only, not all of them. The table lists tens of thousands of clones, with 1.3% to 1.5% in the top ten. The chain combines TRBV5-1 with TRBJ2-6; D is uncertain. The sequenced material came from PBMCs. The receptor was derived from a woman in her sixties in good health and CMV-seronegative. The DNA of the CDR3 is TGCGCCAGCTCCCCGTATGGGGCCAACGTCCTGACTTTC. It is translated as CASSPYGANVLTF.